Listed here are 8 T cell receptor beta chains from one sample, sequenced in a study of cytomegalovirus exposure and HLA in healthy donors. Profiling relied on immunoSEQ multiplex PCR, and the TCRdb table lists in-frame clones only, not all of them. The sample carries under 250,000 clones, 80% to 85% recorded once. Sequencing input: PBMCs. These receptors all come from a woman aged 25 to 45 in good health and CMV-seronegative.

This chain joins TRBV10-3 and TRBJ2-1, with 9 positions matching TRBD2. The CDR3 is 15 residues long. Germline values: CDR1 ENHRY, CDR2 SYGVKD. J gave up 6 bases and V 8 bases, and 11 bases lay outside the gene matches. CDR3 coding DNA: TGTGCCATCGACCCGGGACTAGCCTCGACCAATGAGCAGTTCTTC. Translation gives CAIDPGLASTNEQFF.

The J gene is TRBJ2-7, the V gene TRBV4-1; 9 bases map to TRBD1. This CDR3 spans 16 amino acids. V lost 0 bases to trimming and J lost 3 bases; unmatched junction nucleotides: 6. Germline V gene data show CDR1 as MGHRA and CDR2 as YSYEKL. CDR3 sequence: CASSQELGTGYYEQYF. The CDR3 bases are TGCGCCAGCAGCCAAGAGCTCGGGACAGGGTACTACGAGCAGTACTTC.

This clone is a singleton in its sample. This rearrangement joins TRBV19 to TRBJ2-2; possibly TRBD1 for D (6 bases). The CDR3 is 12 amino acids. Trimming cost V 7 bases and J 6 bases, with 9 bases left between them. Per germline, CDR1 LNHDA and CDR2 SQIVND (reference sequence). As DNA, the CDR3 is TGTGCCAGTACCCCAGGGGCCGGGGAGCTGTTTTTT. Protein product: CASTPGAGELFF.

The V call is TRBV30, the J call TRBJ1-5; D is unclear. Germline V gene lookup returns CDR1 GTSNPN and CDR2 SVGIG (reference sequence). V was pared by 3 bases and J by 7 bases, with 13 bases between. The CDR3 covers 13 residues. CDR3 bases: TGTGCCTGGAGCATCGGGTGGGAGCAGCCCCAGCATTTT. Its protein product is CAWSIGWEQPQHF.

This chain connects TRBV7-6 to TRBJ2-3; 9 bases align to TRBD1. In germline, CDR1 is SGHVS, CDR2 FNYEAQ. The CDR3 runs 15 residues. After removal of 5 bases from V and 5 bases from J, the junction contained 8 bases not matched to a gene. The CDR3 loop reads CASSPRDRVGDTQYF. The CDR3 nucleotides are TGTGCCAGCAGCCCCCGGGACAGGGTTGGAGATACGCAGTATTTT.

Only one count was recorded for this clone. This rearrangement joins TRBV19 to TRBJ2-2, with TRBD1 identical over 7 bases. Unmatched junction bases numbered 2, after V lost 6 bases and J lost 1 base. Germline V gene sequence: CDR1 LNHDA, CDR2 SQIVND (reference sequence). The CDR3 runs 14 residues. CDR3 in amino acids: CASRYRGNTGELFF. Here the CDR3 DNA reads TGTGCCAGTAGGTACAGGGGGAACACCGGGGAGCTGTTTTTT.

This sequence joins TRBV5-1 and TRBJ2-1; D is possibly TRBD1 (5 bases). The V end was cut by 1 base, the J end by 10 bases, with 12 bases between. The CDR3 loop spans 13 amino acids. The germline gives CDR1 SGHRS, CDR2 YFSETQ. CDR3 protein: CASSLPDKGEQFF. CDR3 DNA sequence: TGCGCCAGCAGCTTGCCGGACAAAGGAGAGCAGTTCTTC.

The V call is TRBV5-1, the J call TRBJ2-1; D is uncertain. The CDR3 is 18 residues long. The germline CDR1 and CDR2 sequences are SGHRS and YFSETQ. Trimming removed 0 bases at V and 0 bases at J, with 16 bases between. The CDR3 spells CASSLGSRRPHSYNEQFF. In DNA, the CDR3 is TGCGCCAGCAGCTTGGGTTCTCGGCGGCCGCACTCCTACAATGAGCAGTTCTTC.